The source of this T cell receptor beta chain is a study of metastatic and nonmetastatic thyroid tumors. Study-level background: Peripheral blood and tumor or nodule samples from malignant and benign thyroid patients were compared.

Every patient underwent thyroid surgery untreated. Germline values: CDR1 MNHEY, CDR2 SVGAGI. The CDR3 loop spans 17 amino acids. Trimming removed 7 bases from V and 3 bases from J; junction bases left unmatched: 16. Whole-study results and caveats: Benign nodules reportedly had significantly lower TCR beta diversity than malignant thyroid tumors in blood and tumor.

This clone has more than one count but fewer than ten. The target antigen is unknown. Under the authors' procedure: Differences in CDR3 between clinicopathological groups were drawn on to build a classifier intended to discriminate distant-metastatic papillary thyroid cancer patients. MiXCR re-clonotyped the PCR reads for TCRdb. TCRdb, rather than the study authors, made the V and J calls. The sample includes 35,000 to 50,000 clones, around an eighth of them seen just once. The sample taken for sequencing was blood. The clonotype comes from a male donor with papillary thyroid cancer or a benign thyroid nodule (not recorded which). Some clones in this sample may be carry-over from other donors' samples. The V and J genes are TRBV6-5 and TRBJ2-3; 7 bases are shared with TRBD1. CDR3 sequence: CASTPRGWAKGTDTQYF. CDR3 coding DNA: TGTGCCAGCACCCCCAGGGGGTGGGCTAAGGGTACAGATACGCAGTATTTT.